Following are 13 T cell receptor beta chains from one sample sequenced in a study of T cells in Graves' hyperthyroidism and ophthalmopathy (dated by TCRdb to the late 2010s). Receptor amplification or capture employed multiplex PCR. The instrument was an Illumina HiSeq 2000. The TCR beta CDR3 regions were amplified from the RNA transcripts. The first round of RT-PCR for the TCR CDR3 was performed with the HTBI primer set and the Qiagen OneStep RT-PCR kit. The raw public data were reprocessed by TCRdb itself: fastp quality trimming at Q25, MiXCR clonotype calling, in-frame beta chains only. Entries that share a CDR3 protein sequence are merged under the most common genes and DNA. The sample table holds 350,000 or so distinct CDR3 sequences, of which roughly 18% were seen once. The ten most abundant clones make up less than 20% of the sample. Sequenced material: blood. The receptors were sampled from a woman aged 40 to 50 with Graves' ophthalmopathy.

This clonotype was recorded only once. This CDR3 reads CAWSVRGQVAQYF. The CDR3 DNA is TGTGCCTGGAGTGTACGGGGGCAGGTGGCCCAGTACTTC. The rearrangement joins TRBV30 to TRBJ2-5; the D call may be TRBD1 or TRBD2 (6 bases each). V was shortened by 0 bases and J by 9 bases, with 14 bases between the two germline ends. CDR1 GTSNPN and CDR2 SVGIG come from the germline V gene (reference sequence). The CDR3 loop spans 13 amino acids. The whole variable domain, filled in from reference TRBV30 and TRBJ2-5, reads SQTIHQWPATLVQPVGSPLSLECTVEGTSNPNLYWYRQAAGRGLQLLFYSVGIGQISSEVPQNLSASRPQDRQFILSSKKLLLSDSGFYLCAWSVRGQVAQYFGPGTRLLVL.

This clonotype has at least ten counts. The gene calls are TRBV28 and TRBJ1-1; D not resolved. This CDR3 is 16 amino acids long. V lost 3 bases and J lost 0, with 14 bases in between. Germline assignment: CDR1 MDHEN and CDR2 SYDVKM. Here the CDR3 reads CASSFPFKILNTEAFF. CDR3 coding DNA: TGTGCCAGCAGTTTCCCATTTAAGATTTTGAACACTGAAGCTTTCTTT. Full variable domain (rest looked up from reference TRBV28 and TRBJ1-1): DVKVTQSSRYLVKRTGEKVFLECVQDMDHENMFWYRQDPGLGLRLIYFSYDVKMKEKGDIPEGYSVSREKKERFSLILESASTNQTSMYLCASSFPFKILNTEAFFGQGTRLTVV.

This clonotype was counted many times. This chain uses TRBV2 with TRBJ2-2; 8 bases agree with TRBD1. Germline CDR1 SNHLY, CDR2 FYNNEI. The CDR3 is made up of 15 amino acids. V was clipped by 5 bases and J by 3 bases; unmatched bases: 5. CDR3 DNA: TGTGCCAGCAGTAGGACAGGGTTGGACACCGGGGAGCTGTTTTTT. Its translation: CASSRTGLDTGELFF.

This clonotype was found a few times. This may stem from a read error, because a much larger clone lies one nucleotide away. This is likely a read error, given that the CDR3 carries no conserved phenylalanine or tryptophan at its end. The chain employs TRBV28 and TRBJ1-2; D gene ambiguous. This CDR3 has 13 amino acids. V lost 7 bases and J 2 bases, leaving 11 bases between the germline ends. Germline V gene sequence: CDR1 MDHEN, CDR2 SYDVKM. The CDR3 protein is CASNPPGNYGYTL. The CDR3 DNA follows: TGTGCCAGCAACCCCCCCGGAAACTATGGCTACACCCTC.

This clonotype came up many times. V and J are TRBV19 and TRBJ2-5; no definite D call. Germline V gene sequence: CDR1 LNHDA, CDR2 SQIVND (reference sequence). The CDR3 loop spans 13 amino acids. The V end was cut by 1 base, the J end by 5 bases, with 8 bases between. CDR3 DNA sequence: TGTGCCAGTAGTATAGGGATGTTGGAGACCCAGTACTTC. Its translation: CASSIGMLETQYF.

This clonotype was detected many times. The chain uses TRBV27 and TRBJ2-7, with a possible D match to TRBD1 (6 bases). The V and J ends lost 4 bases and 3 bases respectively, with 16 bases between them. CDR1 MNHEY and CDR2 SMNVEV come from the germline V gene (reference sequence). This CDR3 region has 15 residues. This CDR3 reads CASSSPLQGHYEQYF. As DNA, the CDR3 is TGTGCCAGCAGTTCGCCCCTGCAGGGGCACTACGAGCAGTACTTC.

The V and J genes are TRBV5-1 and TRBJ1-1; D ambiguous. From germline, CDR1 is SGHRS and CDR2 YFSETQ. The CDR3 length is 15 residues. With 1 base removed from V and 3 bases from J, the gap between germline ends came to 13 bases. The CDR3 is CASSLTALGDTEAFF. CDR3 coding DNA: TGCGCCAGCAGCTTGACAGCTTTAGGTGACACTGAAGCTTTCTTT.

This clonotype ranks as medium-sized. The CDR3 loop is CAWSELGLNTGELFF. Written as DNA, the CDR3 is TGTGCCTGGAGTGAGCTGGGACTTAACACCGGGGAGCTGTTTTTT. The rearrangement links TRBV30 to TRBJ2-2; tentative D call: TRBD2 (6 bases). The CDR3 runs 15 residues. V shed 1 base and J shed 2 bases, with 11 bases lying between them. Per germline, CDR1 GTSNPN and CDR2 SVGIG (reference sequence). Full variable domain (outside the CDR3, taken from reference TRBV30 and TRBJ2-2): SQTIHQWPATLVQPVGSPLSLECTVEGTSNPNLYWYRQAAGRGLQLLFYSVGIGQISSEVPQNLSASRPQDRQFILSSKKLLLSDSGFYLCAWSELGLNTGELFFGEGSRLTVL.

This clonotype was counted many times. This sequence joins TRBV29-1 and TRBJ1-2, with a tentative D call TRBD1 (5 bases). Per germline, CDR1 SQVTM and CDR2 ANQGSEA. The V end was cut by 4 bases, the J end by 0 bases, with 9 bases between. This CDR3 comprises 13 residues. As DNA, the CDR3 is TGCAGCGTTGTCCCAGGGTCTAACTATGGCTACACCTTC. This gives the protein CSVVPGSNYGYTF.

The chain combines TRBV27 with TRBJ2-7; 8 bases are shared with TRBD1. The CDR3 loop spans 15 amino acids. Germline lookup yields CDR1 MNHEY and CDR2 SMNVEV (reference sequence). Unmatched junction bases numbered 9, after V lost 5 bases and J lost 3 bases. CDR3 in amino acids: CASSLGQGGGYEQYF. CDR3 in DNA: TGTGCCAGCAGTCTCGGACAGGGAGGTGGCTACGAGCAGTACTTC.

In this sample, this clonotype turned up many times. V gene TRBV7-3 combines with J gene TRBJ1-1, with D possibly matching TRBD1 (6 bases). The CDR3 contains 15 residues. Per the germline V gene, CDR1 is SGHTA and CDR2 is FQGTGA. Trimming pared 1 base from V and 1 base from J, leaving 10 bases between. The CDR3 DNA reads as TGTGCCAGCAGCTTAATGGGCAGGGGGAACACTGAAGCTTTCTTT. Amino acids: CASSLMGRGNTEAFF.

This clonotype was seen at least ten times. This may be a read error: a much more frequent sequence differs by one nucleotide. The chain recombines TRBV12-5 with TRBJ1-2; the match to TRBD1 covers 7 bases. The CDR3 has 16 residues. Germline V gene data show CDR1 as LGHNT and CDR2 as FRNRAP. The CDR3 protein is CASGPVDRDGSYGCTF. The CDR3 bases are TGTGCTAGTGGCCCCGTTGACAGGGACGGTAGCTATGGCTGCACCTTC.

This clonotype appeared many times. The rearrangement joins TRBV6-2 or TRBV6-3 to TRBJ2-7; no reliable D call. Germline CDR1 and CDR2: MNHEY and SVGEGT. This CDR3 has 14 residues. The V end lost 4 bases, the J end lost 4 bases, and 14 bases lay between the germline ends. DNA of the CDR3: TGTGCCAGCAGTTTTTCAACTACCACATACGAGCAGTACTTC. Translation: CASSFSTTTYEQYF.